The present T cell receptor (beta chain) was sequenced within a study of post-analysis software for immune sequencing data. Study-level information: Disease trajectories encompassed relapsing-remitting, secondary progressive and progressive-relapsing multiple sclerosis. Study conclusions and caveats: Co-batched samples clustered tightly together by F measure. Compared against controls, patients with multiple sclerosis displayed significantly lower normalized Chao1 diversity. Four to six TRBV segments were significantly more frequent in patients than in controls. TRBV5-6, TRBV5-1 and TRBV20-1 were among these segments.

This clonotype turned up a few times. Its antigen remains unidentified. The CDR3 extends over 13 amino acids. The trim removed 10 bases at V and 10 bases at J, leaving 12 bases unmatched. From germline, CDR1 is LGHDT and CDR2 YNNKEL (reference sequence). TCR beta cDNA libraries included unique molecular identifiers. Researchers reported roughly 0.5 million cDNA molecules coming from around 1 to 9.1 million T cells. MiXCR, run by TCRdb on the PCR reads, gives a single entry per CDR3 protein. The table has about 540,000 distinct CDR3 sequences, approximately 31% seen once. The sequence derives from a girl aged 2 to 17 with multiple sclerosis. V and J are TRBV3-1 and TRBJ2-1; 8 positions match TRBD2. The sample taken for sequencing was blood. The chain's CDR3 is CATGLAGSGEQFF. DNA for the CDR3: TGTGCCACAGGACTAGCAGGATCAGGAGAGCAGTTCTTC.